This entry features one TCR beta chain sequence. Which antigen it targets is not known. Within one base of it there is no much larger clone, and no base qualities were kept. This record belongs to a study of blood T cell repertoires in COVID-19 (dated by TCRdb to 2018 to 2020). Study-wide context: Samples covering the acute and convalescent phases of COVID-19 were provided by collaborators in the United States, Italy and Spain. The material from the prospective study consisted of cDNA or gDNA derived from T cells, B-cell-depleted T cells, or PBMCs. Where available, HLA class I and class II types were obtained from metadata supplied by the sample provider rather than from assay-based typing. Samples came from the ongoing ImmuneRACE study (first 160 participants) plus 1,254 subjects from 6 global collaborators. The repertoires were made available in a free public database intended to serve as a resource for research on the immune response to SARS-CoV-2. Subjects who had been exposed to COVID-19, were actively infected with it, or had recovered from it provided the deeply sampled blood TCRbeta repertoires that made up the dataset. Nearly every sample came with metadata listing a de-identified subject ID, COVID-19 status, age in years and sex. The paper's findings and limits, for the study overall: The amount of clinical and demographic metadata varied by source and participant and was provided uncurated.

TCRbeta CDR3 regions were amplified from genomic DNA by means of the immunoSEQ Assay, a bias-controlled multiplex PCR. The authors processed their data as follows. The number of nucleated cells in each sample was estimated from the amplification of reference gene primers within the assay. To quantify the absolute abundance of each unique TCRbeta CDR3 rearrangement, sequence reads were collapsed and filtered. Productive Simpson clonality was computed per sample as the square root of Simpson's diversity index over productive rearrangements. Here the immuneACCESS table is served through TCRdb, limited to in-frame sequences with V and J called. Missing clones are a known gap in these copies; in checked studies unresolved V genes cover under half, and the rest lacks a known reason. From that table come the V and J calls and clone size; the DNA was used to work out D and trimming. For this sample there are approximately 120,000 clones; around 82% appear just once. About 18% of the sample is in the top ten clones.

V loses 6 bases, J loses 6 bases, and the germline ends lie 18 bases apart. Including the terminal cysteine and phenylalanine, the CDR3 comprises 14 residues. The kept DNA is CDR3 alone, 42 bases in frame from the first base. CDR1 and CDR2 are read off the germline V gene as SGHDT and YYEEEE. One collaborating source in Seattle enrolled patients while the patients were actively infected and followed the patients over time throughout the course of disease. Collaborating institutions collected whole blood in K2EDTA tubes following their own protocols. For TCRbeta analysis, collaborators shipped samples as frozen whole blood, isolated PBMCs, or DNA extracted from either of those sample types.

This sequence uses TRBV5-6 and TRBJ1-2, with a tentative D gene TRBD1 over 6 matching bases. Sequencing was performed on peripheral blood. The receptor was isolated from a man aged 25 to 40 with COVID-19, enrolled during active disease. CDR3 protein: CASTATGPTNGYTF. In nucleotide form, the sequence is TGTGCCAGCACCGCGACAGGACCGACTAATGGCTACACCTTC.